Following are 25 T cell receptor beta chains from one sample sequenced in a study of Ad26.COV2.S vaccination and SARS-CoV-2 variants. Data came from immunoSEQ multiplex PCR; TCRdb stores just in-frame clones and leaves some out. This sample yields roughly 180,000 clones, of which around nine tenths are seen a single time; 5.5% to 6% belongs to the top ten. Sequences were derived from peripheral blood, sampled after recovery from COVID-19. The receptors shown here come from a human donor who had recovered from COVID-19.

The V and J genes are TRBV7-7 and TRBJ2-3, with 7 positions matching TRBD2. V shed 0 bases and J 3 bases; nucleotides not matched to a gene: 6. Germline CDR1 reads SSHAT; CDR2 reads FNYEAQ (reference sequence). The CDR3 is 16 residues long. In DNA, the CDR3 is TGTGCCAGCAGCTTAGCGGGAGGGCCGGGGACAGATACGCAGTATTTT. Encoded protein: CASSLAGGPGTDTQYF.

This clone was observed once. The J gene is TRBJ2-1, the V gene TRBV7-3; 7 bases line up with TRBD1. CDR1 SGHTA and CDR2 FQGTGA come from the germline V gene. V lost 6 bases, J lost 0 bases, and 8 bases stayed unmatched. The CDR3 sequence is 16 residues long. CDR3 in amino acids: CASSKDRASSYNEQFF. CDR3 nucleotide sequence: TGTGCCAGCAGTAAAGACAGGGCTAGCTCCTACAATGAGCAGTTCTTC. The variable domain in full, with the rest retrieved from reference TRBV7-3 and TRBJ2-1, is GAGVSQTPSNKVTEKGKYVELRCDPISGHTALYWYRQSLGQGPEFLIYFQGTGAADDSGLPNDRFFAVRPEGSVSTLKIQRTERGDSAVYLCASSKDRASSYNEQFFGPGTRLTVL.

The chain joins TRBV2 to TRBJ2-5; 14 nucleotides match TRBD2. The J segment lost 6 bases and the V segment lost 6 bases, leaving 9 bases of the junction unmatched. From germline, CDR1 is SNHLY and CDR2 FYNNEI. This CDR3 has 16 amino acids. The CDR3 loop reads CASRAGLAGGLQTQYF. The CDR3, as DNA: TGTGCCAGCAGGGCCGGACTAGCGGGAGGACTACAGACCCAGTACTTC.

This clone was recorded only once. The chain is built from TRBV6-5 and TRBJ2-7; the D gene is possibly TRBD1 (6 bases). V was shortened by 4 bases and J by 6 bases, with 13 bases between the two germline ends. CDR3 length: 13 residues. In germline, CDR1 is MNHEY, CDR2 SVGAGI. CDR3 sequence reads: CASSWTDQAEQYF. DNA of the CDR3: TGTGCCAGCAGTTGGACAGACCAGGCCGAGCAGTACTTC.

V gene TRBV7-6 combines with J gene TRBJ1-2; D is undetermined. CDR3 size: 13 residues. Trimming shortened V by 5 bases and J by 8 bases, and 15 bases separated the two germline ends. The germline V gene has CDR1 SGHVS and CDR2 FNYEAQ. CDR3 residues: CASSLGNLRGYTF. CDR3 in DNA: TGTGCCAGCAGCCTGGGGAACTTGAGAGGCTACACCTTC.

In its sample, this clone was seen once. CDR3: CASSNRDRGVGEAFF. Written as DNA, the CDR3 is TGTGCCAGCAGCAACCGGGACAGGGGCGTAGGGGAAGCTTTCTTT. J is TRBJ1-1 and V is TRBV5-8, with 10 bases fitting TRBD1. The trim removed 4 bases at V and 8 bases at J, leaving 11 bases unmatched. The CDR3 is 15 amino acids. Germline V gives CDR1 SGHTS, CDR2 YDEGEE.

This clone was observed a single time. The V gene is TRBV28, the J gene TRBJ1-4; D ambiguous. With 3 bases removed from V and 1 base from J, the gap between germline ends came to 9 bases. The germline CDR1 and CDR2 sequences are MDHEN and SYDVKM. This CDR3 has 15 residues. The CDR3 here is CASSFTAGTNEKLFF. The DNA for the CDR3 is TGTGCCAGCAGTTTCACGGCGGGAACTAATGAAAAACTGTTTTTT.

The chain recombines TRBV6-5 with TRBJ1-4, with TRBD1 as a possible D gene (5 bases). CDR1 and CDR2 (germline): MNHEY, SVGAGI. V was shortened by 6 bases and J by 4 bases, with 15 bases between the two germline ends. CDR3 size: 15 residues. The CDR3: CASSPSTVLNEKLFF. CDR3 nucleotide sequence: TGTGCCAGCAGCCCCTCGACAGTCCTTAATGAAAAACTGTTTTTT.

This rearrangement joins TRBV6-5 to TRBJ1-2, with 8 positions matching TRBD1. Germline CDR1 MNHEY, CDR2 SVGAGI. V was clipped by 5 bases and J by 4 bases; unmatched bases: 3. The CDR3 spans 13 residues. The chain's CDR3 is CASSRDRGYGYTF. CDR3 DNA: TGTGCCAGCAGTAGAGACAGGGGCTATGGCTACACCTTC.

The rearrangement uses TRBV28 and TRBJ1-3; tentative D call: TRBD1 (5 bases). V shed 7 bases and J shed 4 bases, with 14 bases lying between them. CDR1 and CDR2 from the germline V gene are MDHEN and SYDVKM. The length of the CDR3 is 14 residues. CDR3 protein: CASTLAQGGNTIYF. The CDR3 nucleotides are TGTGCCAGCACCCTTGCCCAGGGAGGAAACACCATATATTTT.

J is TRBJ2-7 and V is TRBV4-1, with a possible D match to TRBD2 (6 bases). This CDR3 is 16 amino acids long. V was pared by 2 bases and J by 4 bases, with 18 bases between. Germline V gene data show CDR1 as MGHRA and CDR2 as YSYEKL. This CDR3 is CASSQLRDSDRYEQYF. The DNA of the CDR3 is TGCGCCAGCAGCCAACTTCGGGACTCAGATCGGTACGAGCAGTACTTC.

V usage is TRBV19 and J usage is TRBJ1-5; D unclear. V was clipped by 0 bases and J by 4 bases, with 4 bases between them. Germline CDR1 and CDR2: LNHDA and SQIVND (reference sequence). This CDR3 spans 13 amino acids. CDR3 region: CASSIERNQPQHF. In DNA, the CDR3 is TGTGCCAGTAGTATAGAAAGAAATCAGCCCCAGCATTTT.

By share of the sample, this clone is medium-sized (0.01 to 0.1%). The CDR3 nucleotides are TGTGCCAGCGGTAGCACAGGGATCGGCAATCAGCCCCAGCATTTT. It specifies CASGSTGIGNQPQHF. This chain connects TRBV2 to TRBJ1-5, with D possibly being TRBD1 (6 bases). The ends were cut back, 8 bases at V and 2 bases at J, with 16 bases in the middle. Per the germline V gene, CDR1 is SNHLY and CDR2 is FYNNEI. The CDR3 length is 15 residues.

This clone was picked up a small number of times. The rearrangement joins TRBV19 to TRBJ2-2; TRBD2 agrees at 8 bases. V was pared by 4 bases and J by 7 bases, with 11 bases of the junction left unmatched. The CDR3 has 16 amino acids. The germline CDR1 and CDR2 sequences are LNHDA and SQIVND (reference sequence). DNA for the CDR3: TGTGCCAGTAGTAAGACTAGCGCTCCGACTTACGGGGAGCTGTTTTTT. Protein sequence: CASSKTSAPTYGELFF.

The rearrangement uses TRBV27 and TRBJ2-5; the D is unclear. Trimming pared 0 bases from V and 2 bases from J, leaving 13 bases between. Per germline, CDR1 MNHEY and CDR2 SMNVEV (reference sequence). The CDR3 is made up of 16 amino acids. Written as DNA, the CDR3 is TGTGCCAGCAGTTTATCCCCCCTAGGATTACAAGAGACCCAGTACTTC. As protein: CASSLSPLGLQETQYF.

This rearrangement joins TRBV7-9 to TRBJ2-1; D call uncertain. The germline V gene encodes CDR1 SEHNR and CDR2 FQNEAQ (reference sequence). V gave up 0 bases and J gave up 8 bases, with 20 bases separating them. This CDR3 has 17 residues. CDR3: CASSLAPAVMDAHEQFF. CDR3 DNA sequence: TGTGCCAGCAGCTTAGCCCCAGCCGTTATGGACGCTCATGAGCAGTTCTTC.

This CDR3 is CATSREQGYGYTF. In DNA, the CDR3 is TGTGCCACCAGCAGAGAACAGGGCTATGGCTACACCTTC. The chain joins TRBV15 to TRBJ1-2; tentative D call: TRBD1 (6 bases). Per germline, CDR1 LNHNV and CDR2 YYDKDF (reference sequence). CDR3 length: 13 residues. The germline V and J ends were trimmed by 0 bases and 4 bases, with 6 bases remaining between them.

The gene calls are TRBV11-2 and TRBJ2-1, with 10 bases lining up with TRBD2. V lost 6 bases, J lost 7 bases, and 6 bases stayed unmatched. CDR1 is SGHAT, CDR2 FQNNGV, per germline. The CDR3 contains 14 residues. The CDR3 nucleotides are TGTGCCAGCAGAGAGCGGGAGGGTCTTAATGAGCAGTTCTTC. Encoded protein: CASREREGLNEQFF. The full variable domain, in which reference TRBV11-2 and TRBJ2-1 provide the parts outside the CDR3, is EAGVAQSPRYKIIEKRQSVAFWCNPISGHATLYWYQQILGQGPKLLIQFQNNGVVDDSQLPKDRFSAERLKGVDSTLKIQPAKLEDSAVYLCASREREGLNEQFFGPGTRLTVL.

This clone appeared once. The genes are TRBV11-3 and TRBJ2-1; TRBD1 aligns across 10 bases. J gave up 3 bases and V 5 bases, and 1 base lay outside the gene matches. The CDR3 consists of 14 residues. Looked up from germline, CDR1 is SGHNT and CDR2 is YENEEA. The CDR3 DNA reads as TGTGCCAGCAGCCGGGACAGGGGCTACAATGAGCAGTTCTTC. This gives the protein CASSRDRGYNEQFF.

The chain combines TRBV5-1 with TRBJ2-1, with TRBD2 matching 8 bases. CDR3 length: 14 amino acids. The germline CDR1 and CDR2 sequences are SGHRS and YFSETQ. J was trimmed by 5 bases and V by 0 bases; bases with no gene match: 1. The CDR3 loop reads CASSLAGGDNEQFF. The CDR3 DNA sequence: TGCGCCAGCAGCTTGGCCGGGGGGGACAATGAGCAGTTCTTC.

This clone was picked up one time. The chain joins TRBV7-9 to TRBJ2-4; TRBD1 aligns across 7 bases. CDR1 and CDR2 (germline): SEHNR, FQNEAQ (reference sequence). J lost 3 bases, V lost 3 bases, and 2 bases had no gene match. There are 14 residues in the CDR3. The CDR3 sequence: CASSFGDSKNIQYF. CDR3 sequence (DNA): TGTGCCAGCAGCTTCGGGGACAGCAAAAACATTCAGTACTTC.

The V call is TRBV5-1, the J call TRBJ1-4; 9 bases are shared with TRBD1. Germline-derived CDR1 and CDR2 are SGHRS and YFSETQ. The CDR3 extends over 14 amino acids. After removal of 5 bases from V and 5 bases from J, the junction contained 4 bases not matched to a gene. This CDR3 reads CASRSTGGNEKLFF. Written as DNA, the CDR3 is TGCGCCAGCAGGTCCACAGGGGGCAATGAAAAACTGTTTTTT.

The chain joins TRBV10-3 to TRBJ2-2, with 7 bases aligning to TRBD1. The germline CDR1 and CDR2 sequences are ENHRY and SYGVKD. The CDR3 sequence is 18 residues long. V shed 5 bases, J shed 0 bases, and the junction held 12 bases outside the gene matches. The CDR3 sequence: CAISWGQTTGANTGELFF. CDR3 bases: TGTGCCATCAGTTGGGGGCAAACTACAGGGGCGAACACCGGGGAGCTGTTTTTT.

The CDR3 DNA sequence: TGTGCCAGCAGCGAGATGGCTAGCGGGAGGAATGTCCGGGAGACCCAGTACTTC. Amino acid sequence: CASSEMASGRNVRETQYF. The chain combines TRBV7-9 with TRBJ2-5, with 11 bases fitting TRBD2. After removal of 5 bases from V and 5 bases from J, the junction contained 16 bases not matched to a gene. The CDR3 consists of 18 residues. CDR1 and CDR2 from the germline V gene are SEHNR and FQNEAQ (reference sequence).

The rearrangement joins TRBV5-6 to TRBJ2-3; 11 bases agree with TRBD2. Germline V lookup: CDR1 SGHDT, CDR2 YYEEEE. The CDR3 loop spans 15 amino acids. V lost 0 bases, J lost 7 bases, and 4 bases stayed unmatched. DNA for the CDR3: TGTGCCAGCAGCTTGGGGCTAGCGGGGGGATATACGCAGTATTTT. This codes for CASSLGLAGGYTQYF.